This entry describes one TCR beta chain. Its antigen remains unidentified. The time point denotes: newly diagnosed, previously untreated cHL patient sample. The authors purified CD4+ T cells from thawed PBMCs by magnetic negative selection. What served as comparison were PBMCs in newly diagnosed, untreated classical Hodgkin lymphoma. TCRdb's copy holds only in-frame clones and misses some; the assay was immunoSEQ multiplex PCR. Of more than 15,000 clones listed, around 84% are singletons. This sample is part of a study of PD-1 blockade in classical Hodgkin lymphoma. The CDR3 is 15 amino acids. Looked up from germline, CDR1 is SGHAT and CDR2 is FQNNGV. V gave up 5 bases and J gave up 10 bases; unmatched junction bases: 6. Study-level results: Reports described newly diagnosed patients as having lower baseline TCR diversity than healthy donors. There remain no defined causes for the repertoire differences, which possibly reflect disease activity or prior therapy.

The sequencing input was CD4+ T cells from blood. The origin of this receptor is a human donor with classical Hodgkin lymphoma. The V call is TRBV11-2, the J call TRBJ1-6; 12 positions agree with TRBD1. The CDR3 nucleotides read TGTGCCAGCAGCCCACGGGACAGGGGGCGGTCACCCCTCCACTTT. Translating it yields CASSPRDRGRSPLHF.